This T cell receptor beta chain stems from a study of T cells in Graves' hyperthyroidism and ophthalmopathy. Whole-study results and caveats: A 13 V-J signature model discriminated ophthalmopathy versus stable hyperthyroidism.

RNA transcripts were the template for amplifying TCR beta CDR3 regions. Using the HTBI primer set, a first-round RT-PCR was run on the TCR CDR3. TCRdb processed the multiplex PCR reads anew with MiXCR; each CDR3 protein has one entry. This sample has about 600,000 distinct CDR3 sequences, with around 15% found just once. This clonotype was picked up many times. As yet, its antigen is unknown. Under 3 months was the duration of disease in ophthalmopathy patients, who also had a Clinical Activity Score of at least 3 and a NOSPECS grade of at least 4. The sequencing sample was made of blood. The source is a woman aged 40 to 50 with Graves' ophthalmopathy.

The DNA of the CDR3 is TGTGCCAGCGTCCGAAGGTCCAACAATGAGCAGTTCTTC. It translates to CASVRRSNNEQFF. The gene calls are TRBV2 and TRBJ2-1; D is unresolved. This CDR3 spans 13 amino acids. Trimming stripped 8 bases from V and 5 bases from J, with 13 bases between. Germline V gene sequence: CDR1 SNHLY, CDR2 FYNNEI.